A single sample is the source of the 2 T cell receptor beta chains below, sequenced in a study of cytomegalovirus exposure and HLA in healthy donors. PCR involved 60 Vbeta and 13 Jbeta primers. TCRdb's table, derived via immunoSEQ multiplex PCR, lists solely in-frame clones and lacks some. The data hold approximately 170,000 clones, with 70% to 80% observed a single time. Sequenced material: PBMCs. All receptors come from a female donor in good health and CMV-seronegative.

Turning to this clone: Its ends do not fully match the called genes, so a read error is possible. The genes are TRBV30 and TRBJ2-6; a possible D gene is TRBD2 (6 bases). The CDR3 totals 16 residues. Germline CDR1 reads GTSNPN; CDR2 reads SVGIG (reference sequence). The CDR3 sequence is CAWIRGILSGANGLTF. In DNA, the CDR3 is TGTGCCTGGATTCGGGGGATACTCTCTGGGGCCAACGGCCTGACTTTC.

This chain joins TRBV7-9 and TRBJ1-5; 8 bases are a match to TRBD1. The CDR3 covers 14 residues. The trim removed 1 base at V and 4 bases at J, leaving 0 bases unmatched. Germline assignment: CDR1 SEHNR and CDR2 FQNEAQ (reference sequence). The CDR3, as DNA: TGTGCCAGCAGCTTAGGACAGGGGAATCAGCCCCAGCATTTT. Translation gives CASSLGQGNQPQHF. Combining the CDR3 with reference TRBV7-9 and TRBJ1-5 gives the whole variable domain DTGVSQNPRHKITKRGQNVTFRCDPISEHNRLYWYRQTLGQGPEFLTYFQNEAQLEKSRLLSDRFSAERPKGSFSTLEIQRTEQGDSAMYLCASSLGQGNQPQHFGDGTRLSIL.